A single sample gave rise to the 10 T cell receptor beta chains below, sequenced in a study of PD-1 blockade in classical Hodgkin lymphoma. Regarding time point: cycle 4 day 1 (C4D1), after more than 5 weeks of nivolumab. Every patient relapsed after autologous stem cell transplantation, and brentuximab vedotin exposure varied. Thawed PBMCs supplied CD8+ T cells via magnetic negative selection. Data came from immunoSEQ multiplex PCR; TCRdb stores just in-frame clones and leaves some out. The sample consists of approximately 20,000 clones, around 90% of them appearing once. The sample here was CD8+ T cells from blood, taken before the fourth cycle of nivolumab. All receptors come from a human donor with classical Hodgkin lymphoma.

The V and J genes are TRBV27 and TRBJ1-4; 10 positions match TRBD1. Germline V CDR1 and CDR2: MNHEY, SMNVEV (reference sequence). The CDR3 totals 14 residues. J was trimmed by 7 bases and V by 5 bases; bases with no gene match: 4. CDR3 nucleotide sequence: TGTGCCAGCAGTAGGGGACAGGGGTTTGAAAAACTGTTTTTT. Protein product: CASSRGQGFEKLFF. The variable domain in full, with the rest retrieved from reference TRBV27 and TRBJ1-4, is EAQVTQNPRYLITVTGKKLTVTCSQNMNHEYMSWYRQDPGLGLRQIYYSMNVEVTDKGDVPEGYKVSRKEKRNFPLILESPSPNQTSLYFCASSRGQGFEKLFFGSGTQLSVL.

The chain joins TRBV27 to TRBJ2-7, with D tentatively TRBD1 (6 bases). CDR3 length equals 15 residues. V was cut by 1 base and J by 0 bases, with 10 bases left in between. Germline V CDR1 and CDR2: MNHEY, SMNVEV (reference sequence). Here the CDR3 DNA reads TGTGCCAGCAGTTTATTAAGGACAGCCTCCTACGAGCAGTACTTC. Protein: CASSLLRTASYEQYF.

This chain joins TRBV28 and TRBJ2-1; 9 bases match TRBD2. V trimming: 3 bases; J trimming: 8 bases; junction bases outside the gene matches: 5. Germline assignment: CDR1 MDHEN and CDR2 SYDVKM. The CDR3 extends over 14 amino acids. The CDR3 nucleotides are TGTGCCAGCAGTTTGGGACTAGCCCTAGATGAGCAGTTCTTC. It codes for CASSLGLALDEQFF.

The chain has TRBV29-1 and TRBJ1-2, with D tentatively TRBD1 (6 bases). Per the germline V gene, CDR1 is SQVTM and CDR2 is ANQGSEA. The CDR3 spans 12 residues. The V gene lost 6 bases and the J gene lost 2 bases, with 10 bases spanning the gap. This CDR3 is CSVRRGNYGYTF. The CDR3 coding sequence is TGCAGCGTAAGAAGGGGGAACTATGGCTACACCTTC.

This chain joins TRBV7-8 and TRBJ2-3; D remains ambiguous. The CDR3 length is 16 residues. The germline V and J ends were trimmed by 7 bases and 3 bases, with 20 bases remaining between them. Germline lookup yields CDR1 SGHVS and CDR2 FQNEAQ. CDR3 residues: CASNIGAVGWTDTQYF. The CDR3 DNA is TGTGCCAGCAACATCGGTGCTGTTGGTTGGACAGATACGCAGTATTTT.

The chain combines TRBV11-2 with TRBJ2-1, with TRBD2 matching over 10 bases. The germline V gene has CDR1 SGHAT and CDR2 FQNNGV. V dropped 5 bases and J dropped 8; count of bases not matched to a gene: 12. The CDR3 loop spans 16 amino acids. This CDR3 reads CASSLSGRAPGDEQFF. The CDR3 bases are TGTGCCAGCAGCCTCAGCGGGAGGGCCCCCGGCGATGAGCAGTTCTTC.

Note on this clone: Other DNA sequences in this sample translate to the same CDR3. This chain connects TRBV5-8 to TRBJ2-3; weak D call: TRBD2 (5 bases). This CDR3 has 16 amino acids. Germline CDR1 and CDR2: SGHTS and YDEGEE. V was trimmed by 2 bases and J by 0 bases, leaving 13 bases between them. CDR3 residues: CASSLSASGSTDTQYF. The CDR3 DNA sequence: TGTGCCAGCAGCTTATCGGCCAGCGGAAGCACAGATACGCAGTATTTT.

The chain has TRBV7-9 and TRBJ2-7, with D possibly TRBD1 on 5 matching bases. The CDR3 is made up of 13 amino acids. The germline V gene encodes CDR1 SEHNR and CDR2 FQNEAQ (reference sequence). V shed 2 bases and J shed 4 bases, with 9 bases lying between them. CDR3 protein: CASSLPGKYEQYF. The CDR3 DNA sequence: TGTGCCAGCAGCTTACCAGGGAAGTACGAGCAGTACTTC.

The V gene is TRBV7-3, the J gene TRBJ2-1; the D gene is possibly TRBD1 (6 bases). The CDR3 spans 14 residues. Trimming left V 3 bases short and J 6 bases short, with 12 bases between. Germline CDR1 is SGHTA and CDR2 is FQGTGA. CDR3 in DNA: TGTGCCAGCAGCTTGCAGGGGCCGACCAATGAGCAGTTCTTC. Translated, it gives CASSLQGPTNEQFF.

V is TRBV13 and J is TRBJ1-5; D not certain. The CDR3 has 13 amino acids. In germline, CDR1 is PRHDT, CDR2 FYEKMQ (reference sequence). Trimming took off 0 bases at V and 6 bases at J, with 6 bases between the two ends. The CDR3 sequence: CASSLGLSQPQHF. In DNA form, the CDR3 reads TGTGCCAGCAGCTTAGGTCTCTCTCAGCCCCAGCATTTT.